This T cell receptor beta chain was captured in a study of blood T cell repertoires in COVID-19. On the study more broadly: Researchers got acute and convalescent COVID-19 samples from the United States, Italy and Spain.

The table lists this clone with a few counts. V was cut by 7 bases and J by 2 bases, with 12 bases left in between. The CDR3 runs 12 residues. The germline V gene has CDR1 DFQATT and CDR2 SNEGSKA (reference sequence). The assay was immunoSEQ multiplex PCR, and TCRdb's table has in-frame clones only and misses some. The sample holds 150,000 to 200,000 clones, over 75% seen once. The sequenced sample consisted of peripheral blood. The clonotype was recovered from a human donor in a cohort sampled during active COVID-19. This sequence joins TRBV20-1 and TRBJ2-7; TRBD2 is a possible D gene (5 bases). CDR3 sequence reads: CSVSGLTYEQYF. Here the CDR3 DNA reads TGCAGTGTTAGTGGACTCACCTACGAGCAGTACTTC.